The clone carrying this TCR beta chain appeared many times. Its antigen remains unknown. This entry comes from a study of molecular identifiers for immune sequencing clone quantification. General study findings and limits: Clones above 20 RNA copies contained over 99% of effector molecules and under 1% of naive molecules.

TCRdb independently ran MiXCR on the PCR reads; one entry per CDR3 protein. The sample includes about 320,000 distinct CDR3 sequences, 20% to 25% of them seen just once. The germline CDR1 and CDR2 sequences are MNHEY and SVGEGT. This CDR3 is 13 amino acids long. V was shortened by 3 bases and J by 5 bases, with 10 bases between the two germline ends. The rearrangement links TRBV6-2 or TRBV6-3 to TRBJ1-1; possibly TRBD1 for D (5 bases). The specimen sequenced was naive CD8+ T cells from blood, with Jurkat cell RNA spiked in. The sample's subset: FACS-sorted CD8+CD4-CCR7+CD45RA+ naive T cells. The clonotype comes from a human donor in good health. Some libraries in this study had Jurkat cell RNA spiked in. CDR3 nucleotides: TGTGCCAGCAGTTATTGGGGGGGTACTGAAGCTTTCTTT. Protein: CASSYWGGTEAFF.